This T cell receptor beta chain was retrieved from a study of technical replicates of blood from a handful of donors. Only in-frame clones appear in the TCRdb table, and some are missing; sequencing was by immunoSEQ multiplex PCR. The sample has tens of thousands of clones, roughly 92% seen once. Germline CDR1 reads SGHDT; CDR2 reads YYEEEE. The CDR3 length is 14 residues. The V end lost 1 base, the J end lost 1 base, and 6 bases lay between the germline ends. This receptor was identified in a human donor in good health. V and J are TRBV5-6 and TRBJ2-1; D is unclear. The sample comprised T cells isolated from PBMCs. CDR3 DNA sequence: TGTGCCAGCAGCTTGTCGGGTTCCTACAATGAGCAGTTCTTC. Its protein product is CASSLSGSYNEQFF.